Described below is a single T cell receptor beta chain sequence and its context. Its antigen remains unidentified. CDR1 KGHSH and CDR2 LQKENI come from the germline V gene. Trimming removed 4 bases at V and 0 bases at J, with 10 bases between. The CDR3 has 15 residues. Investigators reverse transcribed all isolated RNA, so they sequenced expressed TCRB transcripts. The assay was immunoSEQ multiplex PCR, and TCRdb's table has in-frame clones only and misses some. This sample has around 250,000 clones, with approximately 13% found just once. The source of the sample is a study of beta chain features in type 1 diabetes. The study, taken as a whole, reports: Type 1 diabetes patients had TCRB CDR3s that were shorter (moderately but significantly so) in all four CD4+ subsets.

The gene calls are TRBV18 and TRBJ1-5; maybe TRBD1 (5 bases). The sequenced sample consisted of naive CD4+ T cells from blood. The sequence came from a young man with type 1 diabetes. The CDR3 reads CASSRTRNSNQPQHF. The CDR3 bases are TGTGCCAGCTCACGGACACGGAATAGCAATCAGCCCCAGCATTTT.